This is a list of T cell receptor beta chains from one sample in a study of OX40 agonist ivuxolimab in advanced cancers. Generated by immunoSEQ multiplex PCR, the TCRdb table keeps only in-frame clones and is missing some. The sample lists 65,000 to 80,000 clones; around nine tenths were seen once. Sequencing used CD4+ or CD8+ T cells sorted from blood, obtained in a trial of the OX40 agonist ivuxolimab. The receptors were sampled from an adult with an advanced solid tumor such as melanoma, head and neck, liver or kidney cancer. The CDR3 runs from the conserved cysteine through the conserved F or W. The D gene is left open where the match is weak. A row's size may be missing; if present it is once, few, many or a size class.

j_gene,d_gene,abundance,v_gene,CDR3nt,CDR3aa
TRBJ1-4,TRBD1,once,TRBV29-1,TGCAGCGTTGGAGAGGGGGCGGGGGAAAAACTGTTTTTT,CSVGEGAGEKLFF
TRBJ2-3,.,.,TRBV15,TGTGCCACCAGCAGAGTCGACGAGACCACAGATACGCAGTATTTT,CATSRVDETTDTQYF
TRBJ2-1,.,.,TRBV4-2,TGTGCCAGCAGCCAAGACACGGGAGCGCACAATGAGCAGTTCTTC,CASSQDTGAHNEQFF
TRBJ1-5,.,.,TRBV21-1,TGTGCCAGCCTTCGGCGCAATCAGCCCCAGCATTTT,CASLRRNQPQHF
TRBJ1-1,.,.,TRBV7-3,TGTGCCAGCGGCGGGGAATTGAACACTGAAGCTTTCTTT,CASGGELNTEAFF
TRBJ2-7,TRBD2,.,TRBV7-2,TGTGCCAGCAGCTTAGTATCGACCGGGGGGGCGTACGAGCAGTACTTC,CASSLVSTGGAYEQYF
TRBJ2-7,TRBD2,.,TRBV7-8,TGTGCCAGCAGCGGACGAGCGGGGGCCACCTACGAGCAGTACTTC,CASSGRAGATYEQYF
TRBJ2-7,TRBD2,.,TRBV28,TGTGCCAGCAGTTTATTCCGAGATAGGCGGCTAGCGGTACCCTACTACGAGCAGTACTTC,CASSLFRDRRLAVPYYEQYF
TRBJ2-4,TRBD2,few,TRBV11-2,TGTGCCAGCAGCTTGCGGGGGGGACTGAGGCAAAACATTCAGTACTTC,CASSLRGGLRQNIQYF
TRBJ2-5,TRBD1,.,TRBV19,TGTGCCAGTAGTACTTCAGACAGGGGGCAAGAGACCCAGTACTTC,CASSTSDRGQETQYF
TRBJ2-6,TRBD2,.,TRBV7-2,TGTGCCAGCAGCCCGGGGCGGGGGGCGCGGGCCAACGTCCTGACTTTC,CASSPGRGARANVLTF
TRBJ1-3,TRBD1,.,TRBV7-2,TGTGCCAGCAGCGCAAAACAGGGGGCTGGAAACACCATATATTTT,CASSAKQGAGNTIYF
TRBJ1-3,.,few,TRBV4-2,TGTGCCAGCAGCCAAGAGGTAGGGGGGGCGATCACCATATATTTT,CASSQEVGGAITIYF
TRBJ2-7,TRBD1,.,TRBV6-6,TGTGCCAGCAAAGGACAGGGGACTACCTACGAGCAGTACTTC,CASKGQGTTYEQYF
TRBJ1-3,.,.,TRBV5-5,TGTGCCAGCAGCTTGATGGTTCGGGGGGCTGGAGGAAACACCATATATTTT,CASSLMVRGAGGNTIYF
TRBJ1-2,.,.,TRBV6-1,TGTGCCAGCAGTGAAGAACGGACAACGAGGGTCTATGGCTACACCTTC,CASSEERTTRVYGYTF
TRBJ2-1,.,.,TRBV5-1,TGCGCCAGCAGCTTGGAAATGGGGATAGAGCAGTTCTTC,CASSLEMGIEQFF
TRBJ1-5,TRBD1,few,TRBV5-8,TGTGCCAGCAGCGGAACAGGGGCGGGATACCAGCCCCAGCATTTT,CASSGTGAGYQPQHF
TRBJ1-2,.,.,TRBV5-4,TGTGCCAGCAGCGAGGACAGCTATGGCTACACCTTC,CASSEDSYGYTF
TRBJ2-7,TRBD1,.,TRBV29-1,TGCAGCGTTGTCGGACAGGAATCGGACGAGCAGTACTTC,CSVVGQESDEQYF
TRBJ1-2,.,.,TRBV6-1,TGTGCCAGCAGAGAGACGGGCTATGGCTACACCTTC,CASRETGYGYTF
TRBJ2-7,.,.,TRBV18,TGTGCCAGCTCACCACGAATAGGGTACGAGCAGTACTTC,CASSPRIGYEQYF
TRBJ2-2,.,.,TRBV9,TGTGCCAGCAGCGTAAGGACAGCCCACTTAGCCGGGGAGCTGTTTTTT,CASSVRTAHLAGELFF
TRBJ1-3,TRBD1,.,TRBV7-3,TGTGCCAGCAGCCCCACAGGGGGCCTTGGAAACACCATATATTTT,CASSPTGGLGNTIYF
TRBJ2-1,TRBD2,.,TRBV10-3,TGTGCCATCAGTGGGACTAGCGGTCCGGAGCAGTTCTTC,CAISGTSGPEQFF
TRBJ2-7,.,few,TRBV19,TGTGCCAGTAGTATAGAAGGCAGGGGAACCTACGAGCAGTACTTC,CASSIEGRGTYEQYF
TRBJ1-1,.,.,TRBV19,TGTGCCAGTAGTTATAGTGGAGGGAGGACTGAAGCTTTCTTT,CASSYSGGRTEAFF
TRBJ1-3,.,.,TRBV11-1,TGTGCCAGCAGCTTAGGGGGCCAACGGGGAAACACCATATATTTT,CASSLGGQRGNTIYF
TRBJ1-4,TRBD1,.,TRBV2,TGTGCCAGCAGGAGGACAGGCGTTGCAACTAATGAAAAACTGTTTTTT,CASRRTGVATNEKLFF
TRBJ2-2,TRBD1,.,TRBV29-1,TGCAGCGTGGCCCGGACGAGGGACAGGACCACCGGGGAGCTGTTTTTT,CSVARTRDRTTGELFF
TRBJ1-1,.,.,TRBV11-2,TGTGCCAGCAGCCCCACCGGGGGTGGCGCCACTGAAGCTTTCTTT,CASSPTGGGATEAFF
TRBJ1-5,.,.,TRBV28,TGTGCCAGCAGTTTGTCCCGGGACCTTCAGCCCCAGCATTTT,CASSLSRDLQPQHF
TRBJ2-5,TRBD1,.,TRBV19,TGTGCCAGCAGGGGACAGGGTGGCCAAGAGACCCAGTACTTC,CASRGQGGQETQYF
TRBJ2-5,TRBD2,.,TRBV5-1,TGCGCCAGCAGTATCGGGACTAGCGGGCAAGAGACCCAGTACTTC,CASSIGTSGQETQYF
TRBJ1-3,.,.,TRBV7-7,TGTGCCAGCAGCAGAAACCTCCCATCGAGGTCTTCTGGAAACACCATATATTTT,CASSRNLPSRSSGNTIYF
TRBJ1-5,.,.,TRBV10-1,TGCGCCAGCAGTGAGAAGGGTTGGGTAACCAAAAGCAATCAGCCCCAGCATTTT,CASSEKGWVTKSNQPQHF
TRBJ2-5,TRBD1,.,TRBV11-3,TGTGCCAGCAGCTCCAGACAGGGCGCTTACCAAGAGACCCAGTACTTC,CASSSRQGAYQETQYF
TRBJ2-3,.,.,TRBV4-3,TGCGCCAGCAGCTTATCGGGGAGAACAGATACGCAGTATTTT,CASSLSGRTDTQYF
TRBJ2-7,.,.,TRBV28,TGTGCCAGCATTTCGGGACCGCGAACCTACGAGCAGTACTTC,CASISGPRTYEQYF
TRBJ2-1,.,.,TRBV30,TGTGCCTGGTCGGTGGGGGGAGTTTTAAATGAGCAGTTCTTC,CAWSVGGVLNEQFF
TRBJ2-7,.,.,TRBV6-6,TGTGCCAGCAGTTACAGCCTCCAAGAGCAGTACTTC,CASSYSLQEQYF
TRBJ2-6,.,.,TRBV29-1,TGCAGCGTCCAACGTAGGACGGATTCTTCTGGGGCCAACGTCCTGACTTTC,CSVQRRTDSSGANVLTF
TRBJ2-3,TRBD2,.,TRBV29-1,TGCAGCGAATTCCTAGCGGACACAGATACGCAGTATTTT,CSEFLADTDTQYF
TRBJ1-2,TRBD1,.,TRBV5-5,TGTGCCAGCAGCTTGGATGGCAGGGGGGACTATGGCTACACCTTC,CASSLDGRGDYGYTF
TRBJ2-5,.,once,TRBV5-1,TGCGCCAGCAGCATTGGATCGGTGGGCGGACAAGAGACCCAGTACTTC,CASSIGSVGGQETQYF